A single sample gave rise to the 16 T cell receptor beta chains below, sequenced in a study of cytomegalovirus exposure and HLA in healthy donors. Vbeta (60) and Jbeta (13) primers were used in the PCR. Produced via immunoSEQ multiplex PCR; TCRdb's table is partial and in-frame only. The sample lists some 200,000 clones, about 85% occurring once. Sequencing used PBMCs. These receptors came from a man aged 50 to 60 in good health and CMV-seronegative.

The V call is TRBV5-1, the J call TRBJ2-2; TRBD1 matches 8 bases. Germline values: CDR1 SGHRS, CDR2 YFSETQ. Germline trimming cut 3 bases from V and 7 bases from J; bases unmatched to any gene: 8. This CDR3 spans 15 amino acids. The CDR3 loop is CASSSDRVDHGELFF. CDR3 coding DNA: TGCGCCAGCAGCTCGGACAGGGTGGACCACGGGGAGCTGTTTTTT.

In regard to this clone: Other DNA sequences in the sample encode the same CDR3. This chain connects TRBV6-5 to TRBJ1-5, with 9 bases aligning to TRBD1. The CDR3 extends over 13 amino acids. V dropped 5 bases and J dropped 5; count of bases not matched to a gene: 1. CDR1 and CDR2 from the germline V gene are MNHEY and SVGAGI. The CDR3 coding sequence is TGTGCCAGCAGTCGGGACAGGGATCAGCCCCAGCATTTT. Translation gives CASSRDRDQPQHF.

The V gene is TRBV4-3, the J gene TRBJ1-1; TRBD1 matches 7 bases. CDR1 and CDR2 (germline): LGHNA, YSLEER. V lost 3 bases, J lost 0 bases, and 4 bases stayed unmatched. This CDR3 is 15 amino acids long. CDR3: CASSHLTGVNTEAFF. Here the CDR3 DNA reads TGCGCCAGCAGCCACTTAACAGGGGTGAACACTGAAGCTTTCTTT.

This chain connects TRBV10-3 to TRBJ1-4; D call uncertain. The CDR3 loop spans 13 amino acids. Germline CDR1 ENHRY, CDR2 SYGVKD. V shed 4 bases and J shed 8 bases, with 11 bases lying between them. The CDR3 nucleotides are TGTGCCATCAGTGGAAACTCCGAAGAAAAACTGTTTTTT. Amino acid sequence: CAISGNSEEKLFF.

This rearrangement joins TRBV7-9 to TRBJ1-1; tentatively, D is TRBD1 (5 bases). Per the germline V gene, CDR1 is SEHNR and CDR2 is FQNEAQ (reference sequence). V gave up 2 bases and J gave up 1 base, with 11 bases separating them. The CDR3 is 15 amino acids. DNA of the CDR3: TGTGCCAGCAGCTTAAGAGGACAACCGAACACTGAAGCTTTCTTT. This translates into CASSLRGQPNTEAFF.

V usage is TRBV29-1 and J usage is TRBJ2-3; D gene ambiguous. V shed 2 bases and J shed 11 bases, with 8 bases lying between them. The CDR3 has 10 residues. Germline assignment: CDR1 SQVTM and CDR2 ANQGSEA. The CDR3 nucleotides read TGCAGCGTTGAATCGGGTGTGCAGTATTTT. It yields the protein CSVESGVQYF.

This rearrangement joins TRBV4-2 to TRBJ1-5, with D maybe TRBD1 (5 bases). The CDR3 is made up of 14 amino acids. V was cut by 0 bases and J by 5 bases, with 8 bases left in between. Germline-derived CDR1 and CDR2 are LGHNA and YNFKEQ. Here the CDR3 DNA reads TGTGCCAGCAGCCAAGATGCGGGGGATCAGCCCCAGCATTTT. Protein: CASSQDAGDQPQHF.

The rearrangement links TRBV5-1 to TRBJ1-2, with 8 nucleotides matching TRBD1. Germline CDR1 SGHRS, CDR2 YFSETQ. The V gene end was trimmed by 2 bases and the J gene end by 7 bases; junction bases not matched to a gene: 10. The CDR3 has 15 residues. CDR3 nucleotide sequence: TGCGCCAGCAGCTTAGGGGTTCTGACAGGGGTTGGCTACACCTTC. Protein product: CASSLGVLTGVGYTF. The variable domain in full, completed from reference TRBV5-1 and TRBJ1-2, reads KAGVTQTPRYLIKTRGQQVTLSCSPISGHRSVSWYQQTPGQGLQFLFEYFSETQRNKGNFPGRFSGRQFSNSRSEMNVSTLELGDSALYLCASSLGVLTGVGYTFGSGTRLTVV.

The chain couples TRBV4-1 to TRBJ1-2; tentative D call: TRBD1 (5 bases). Germline values: CDR1 MGHRA, CDR2 YSYEKL. Trimming pared 0 bases from V and 4 bases from J, leaving 12 bases between. The CDR3 consists of 15 residues. The CDR3 DNA follows: TGCGCCAGCAGCCAAGAGGGGAGGGGATTCTATGGCTACACCTTC. As protein: CASSQEGRGFYGYTF.

This chain connects TRBV5-6 to TRBJ2-7; the match to TRBD2 covers 7 bases. The CDR3 extends over 13 amino acids. V trimming: 4 bases; J trimming: 2 bases; junction bases outside the gene matches: 3. The germline V gene encodes CDR1 SGHDT and CDR2 YYEEEE. CDR3 residues: CASSAGVTYEQYF. Written as DNA, the CDR3 is TGTGCCAGCAGCGCGGGAGTTACCTACGAGCAGTACTTC.

The CDR3 DNA reads TGCAGTGCTGGACGGGGGGAAGCTTTCTTT. Its protein product is CSAGRGEAFF. The chain has TRBV20-1 and TRBJ1-1, with D possibly TRBD1 on 5 matching bases. CDR1 is DFQATT, CDR2 SNEGSKA, per germline (reference sequence). This CDR3 is 10 amino acids long. The V end was cut by 5 bases, the J end by 8 bases, with 9 bases between.

Note on this clone: Other DNA sequences in the same sample also yield this CDR3. This chain joins TRBV6-5 and TRBJ1-6; a weak D match, TRBD1 (5 bases). The CDR3 spans 14 residues. The germline gives CDR1 MNHEY, CDR2 SVGAGI. Between the trimmed V and J ends, which lost 0 bases and 8 bases, there was a span of 8 bases. Written as DNA, the CDR3 is TGTGCCAGCAGTTACTCTGGGGCTGATTCACCCCTCCACTTT. Translated: CASSYSGADSPLHF.

This clone was counted a single time. The rearrangement uses TRBV6-4 and TRBJ2-2; 9 positions match TRBD1. Trimming removed 6 bases from V and 2 bases from J; junction bases left unmatched: 1. The germline V gene has CDR1 MRHNA and CDR2 SNTAGT. This CDR3 region has 14 residues. The chain's CDR3 is CASRTGGNTGELFF. The CDR3 DNA sequence: TGTGCCAGCAGGACAGGGGGAAACACCGGGGAGCTGTTTTTT.

CDR3 in DNA: TGTGCCAGCGAGGGGACAAGGGCAGATACGCAGTATTTT. Its protein is CASEGTRADTQYF. The chain has TRBV2 and TRBJ2-3, with D possibly being TRBD1 (6 bases). V gave up 8 bases and J gave up 4 bases, with 13 bases separating them. From germline, CDR1 is SNHLY and CDR2 FYNNEI. This CDR3 comprises 13 residues.

The rearrangement joins TRBV7-9 to TRBJ1-2, with D uncertain. The CDR3 length is 13 residues. Germline loops: CDR1 SEHNR, CDR2 FQNEAQ (reference sequence). V gave up 0 bases and J gave up 7 bases, with 9 bases separating them. CDR3 sequence reads: CASSLAEVSGYTF. The DNA of the CDR3 is TGTGCCAGCAGCTTAGCGGAGGTCAGTGGCTACACCTTC. The complete variable domain, with remaining parts taken from reference TRBV7-9 and TRBJ1-2, reads DTGVSQNPRHKITKRGQNVTFRCDPISEHNRLYWYRQTLGQGPEFLTYFQNEAQLEKSRLLSDRFSAERPKGSFSTLEIQRTEQGDSAMYLCASSLAEVSGYTFGSGTRLTVV.

This clone was seen once. The chain employs TRBV9 and TRBJ2-5, with TRBD2 matching over 9 bases. This CDR3 has 16 residues. Germline V gene lookup returns CDR1 SGDLS and CDR2 YYNGEE. The junction had 7 bases not matched to a gene; V was cut back by 3 bases and J by 1 base. The CDR3: CASSAGGSGGQETQYF. Written as DNA, the CDR3 is TGTGCCAGCAGCGCGGGAGGTAGCGGGGGCCAAGAGACCCAGTACTTC.